This T cell receptor beta chain stems from a study of T cells in Graves' hyperthyroidism and ophthalmopathy. This clonotype appeared many times. V lost 3 bases, J lost 1 base, and 6 bases lay in between. The CDR3 totals 13 residues. Germline V gene data show CDR1 as MNHEY and CDR2 as SMNVEV (reference sequence). Stable disease denoted Graves' hyperthyroidism without ophthalmopathy progression within 18 months. Investigators excluded patients with uncontrolled infection, other autoimmune disease, pregnancy or lactation. Amplification of TCR beta CDR3 regions used RNA as the template. The TCR CDR3 first-round RT-PCR relied on the HTBI primer set. From the multiplex PCR reads, TCRdb called clonotypes with MiXCR, one entry per CDR3 protein. This table has approximately 410,000 distinct CDR3 sequences, around 13% appearing once.

The V gene is TRBV27, the J gene TRBJ1-1; no clear D. The clonotype comes from a woman younger than 30 with Graves' hyperthyroidism. What was sequenced was blood. CDR3 amino acids: CASSFLRNTEAFF. The CDR3 region has the DNA TGTGCCAGCAGTTTTCTGAGGAACACTGAAGCTTTCTTT.